This T cell receptor (beta chain) was identified during a study of vaccination and CD4 T cells after COVID-19 (dated by TCRdb to between 2021 and 2023). About the investigation overall: Every convalescent patient had a positive nasal swab PCR test for SARS-CoV-2, with mild disease in 9 or 10 patients and severe disease in one. Six males and four females were included in the convalescent cohort, with two Hispanic individuals, seven Caucasians, two Asians and one multiracial person represented. Each participant got two doses of either the Pfizer-BioNTech BNT162b2 vaccine (n=8) or the Moderna mRNA-1273 vaccine (n=2). Post-COVID blood samples were collected from convalescent patients a median of around 96 days after diagnosis, with a range of roughly 30 to 161 days. Post-vaccine blood samples were obtained a median of approximately 70 days after the second vaccine dose, with a range of roughly 13 to 250 days. For stimulating the cultures, overlapping spike peptide pools were used, derived from SARS-CoV-2 as well as from the common cold coronaviruses HCoV-NL63, HCoV-OC43 and HCoV-229E. As controls, cultures received a CEFX viral epitope pool (the positive control), an HIV-1 Nef peptide pool (the negative control), or no peptide at all. In around nine COVID-19 convalescent patients and 4 infection-naive healthy vaccine recipients, the spike-specific CD4+ TCR repertoire before mRNA vaccination was compared with the repertoire after mRNA vaccination.

Per the publication, the treatment or condition label means: roughly 10-day PBMC culture with coronavirus spike peptide pools or control peptides (ViraFEST assay). To expand antigen-specific T cells with peptide pools and then pick out the expanded clonotypes through TCR sequencing, the study relied on the ViraFEST assay. The convalescent patients' positive SARS-CoV-2 PCR tests fell between March and December 2020, which was before the Alpha, Beta and Delta variants emerged in the United States. Approximately 2.1 million PBMCs per well were cultured in IMDM with approximately 5% human AB serum and 8.5 to 10 IU/ml IL-2, plus 10 ug/ml peptide pools. On days 3 and 7, half of the culture medium was replaced with fresh IL-2-containing medium. Once the cells had been in culture for over 9 days, the EasySep CD4+ T cell isolation kit was used to isolate CD4+ T cells by negative selection. PBMCs were separated from whole blood using Ficoll-Paque Plus gradient centrifugation and then either used fresh or cryopreserved at -140C. Each culture condition was generally run in triplicate wells.

This clonotype was counted a few times. The target of this receptor is not known. The record has no base qualities; no much larger clone is one base away. The CDR1 and CDR2 encoded by the germline V gene (reference sequence) are DFQATT and SNEGSKA. The V and J ends are trimmed by 0 bases and 0 bases, leaving 8 bases between them. Taken from cysteine to phenylalanine, the CDR3 has 14 residues. The read is trimmed to its CDR3 DNA, 42 bases read in frame from base 1. Broad study findings and their caveats: The median count of SARS-CoV-2-reactive clonotypes went up from 20 to 25 after infection to a few dozen after vaccination, although the change was not significant. Relatively few convalescent patients were included in the study, and early timepoints after natural infection were not analyzed. Among convalescent patients, a median approximately 88% of the SARS-CoV-2-reactive clones seen after vaccination appeared only after vaccination, which suggests priming specific to the vaccine. In convalescent patients, nearly all vaccine-specific clones (304 of 307) were found to be mono-reactive for SARS-CoV-2 spike rather than cross-reactive with common cold coronaviruses.

Libraries were made using PCR. At the Johns Hopkins FTIC core, DNA from the cultured CD4+ T cells underwent TCR sequencing with the Oncomine TCR Beta short-read assay. The QIAamp micro DNA kit was used to extract genomic DNA from the cultured CD4+ T cells. Oncomine TCR Beta libraries made from cultured CD4+ T cells were pooled using unique dual indexes and sequenced on an Illumina iSeq 100. On the authors' methods: Non-productive sequences were removed, and CDR3s not starting with C, not ending with F or W, or shorter than 7 amino acids were discarded. Antigen-specific clonotypes were identified using the MANAFEST web application through comparison of peptide-stimulated wells with reference and other culture wells. For a clone to be called positive, the clone needed an FDR below 0.05, an odds ratio above 5, and a productive frequency above 0.1% in at least two of three replicate wells. A clonotype counted as cross-reactive if it showed significant expansion both in the SARS-CoV-2 spike wells and in at least one common cold coronavirus spike condition. Using R version 3.6.1, CDR3 homology was evaluated through Levenshtein distances (stringdist) along with unrooted phylogenetic trees (ape). TCRdb applied fastp at Q25 and MiXCR to the public reads, then kept only in-frame beta chains. Rows matching on CDR3 protein sequence are summarized as one entry with the most common DNA and genes. These V and J calls are TCRdb output, not the study's own analysis. A total of about 11,000 distinct CDR3 sequences appear in this sample, about 33% of them only once. Of the sample, 15% to 19% falls within the top ten clones.

The receptor was derived from a human donor who had recovered from COVID-19. The chain uses TRBV20-1 and TRBJ2-5, with no confidently assigned D gene. Here the sequenced sample was CD4+ T cells from blood, cultured in vitro, taken after SARS-CoV-2 vaccination. The CDR3 region reads CSARDLEYQETQYF. Here is the DNA: TGCAGTGCTAGAGATCTGGAGTACCAAGAGACCCAGTACTTC.